The rows below give T cell receptor beta chains drawn from one sample of a study of cytomegalovirus exposure and HLA in healthy donors. TCRdb's copy holds only in-frame clones and misses some; the assay was immunoSEQ multiplex PCR. The table has over 150,000 clones, about three quarters seen once. The sequencing sample was made of PBMCs. The receptors here all came from a woman aged 40 to 50 in good health and CMV-seropositive. Each CDR3 is given with its conserved first and last residue. D genes are given only for firm matches. Some rows mark clone size as missing; the rest say once, few, many or name a class of expanded clone.

cdr3_aa cdr3_nt cdr3_length j_call d_call clone_size v_call
CASSLEGDRGYEQYF TGCGCCAGCAGCTTGGAGGGGGACAGGGGCTACGAGCAGTACTTC 15 TRBJ2-7 TRBD1 . TRBV5-1
CASSPGQGRLGELFF TGCGCCAGCAGCCCAGGACAGGGGCGCCTCGGGGAGCTGTTTTTT 15 TRBJ2-2 TRBD1 . TRBV10-2
CASSMGGTRVGEQFF TGTGCCAGTAGTATGGGGGGGACTAGGGTAGGGGAGCAGTTCTTC 15 TRBJ2-1 TRBD2 . TRBV19
CASGKQGDGGYTF TGTGCCAGCGGTAAACAGGGGGACGGTGGCTACACCTTC 13 TRBJ1-2 TRBD1 . TRBV28
CASSPPLGAGGANVLTF TGTGCCAGCAGTCCGCCGTTGGGGGCGGGTGGGGCCAACGTCCTGACTTTC 17 TRBJ2-6 . . TRBV28
CASSLAGAGLTYEQYF TGTGCCAGCAGCTTAGCTGGGGCCGGGCTTACCTACGAGCAGTACTTC 16 TRBJ2-7 . . TRBV7-2
CATSRDTGISHEQYF TGTGCCACCAGCAGAGACACCGGGATCTCCCACGAGCAGTACTTC 15 TRBJ2-7 . . TRBV15
CASSLGTGRNQPQHF TGTGCCAGCAGCCTAGGGACAGGACGCAATCAGCCCCAGCATTTT 15 TRBJ1-5 TRBD1 . TRBV7-9
CASSRRGGSGELFF TGTGCCAGCAGTCGAAGGGGGGGCAGCGGGGAGCTGTTTTTT 14 TRBJ2-2 . . TRBV6-5
CAITVNYEQYF TGTGCCATCACAGTGAACTACGAGCAGTACTTC 11 TRBJ2-7 . . TRBV10-3
CASSLAGQTYEQYF TGTGCCAGCAGCTTAGCCGGACAGACCTACGAGCAGTACTTC 14 TRBJ2-7 . . TRBV7-2
CASSTRLGSGPNEQFF TGTGCCAGTAGTACAAGACTTGGTAGCGGGCCAAACGAGCAGTTCTTC 16 TRBJ2-1 TRBD2 once TRBV19
CSASLSETQYF TGCAGTGCTAGTCTATCGGAGACCCAGTACTTC 11 TRBJ2-5 . . TRBV20-1
CAISAEWAGGNEQFF TGTGCCATCAGTGCGGAATGGGCGGGGGGCAATGAGCAGTTCTTC 15 TRBJ2-1 TRBD2 . TRBV10-3
CASSGGTPNEKLFF TGTGCCAGCAGTGGTGGGACACCTAATGAAAAACTGTTTTTT 14 TRBJ1-4 . . TRBV2
CASSGSAVEGNTIYF TGTGCCAGTTCGGGGTCGGCGGTTGAAGGAAACACCATATATTTT 15 TRBJ1-3 . few TRBV19
CAWSSSPGNIYF TGTGCCTGGAGTTCCTCGCCGGGAAACATATATTTT 12 TRBJ1-3 . . TRBV30
CASGTGSAPPYNEQFF TGCGCCAGCGGAACGGGATCTGCCCCACCCTACAATGAGCAGTTCTTC 16 TRBJ2-1 . . TRBV5-1
CASTGGRTGGLNTGELFF TGTGCCAGCACCGGGGGGAGGACAGGGGGTTTGAACACCGGGGAGCTGTTTTTT 18 TRBJ2-2 TRBD1 . TRBV9
CASSLTGTGEGYTF TGCGCCAGCAGCCTTACCGGGACAGGGGAAGGCTACACCTTC 14 TRBJ1-2 TRBD1 . TRBV4-1
CAWSRRLDTDTQYF TGTGCCTGGTCCCGGCGGCTCGATACAGATACGCAGTATTTT 14 TRBJ2-3 . . TRBV30
CASIGGRRWNEQFF TGTGCCAGCATCGGAGGACGTAGATGGAATGAGCAGTTCTTC 14 TRBJ2-1 . . TRBV21-1
CASSLGRADTEAFF TGTGCCAGCAGTTTAGGCAGGGCGGACACTGAAGCTTTCTTT 14 TRBJ1-1 . . TRBV28
CASSFSGGVETQYF TGCGCCAGCAGCTTCAGCGGGGGGGTTGAGACCCAGTACTTC 14 TRBJ2-5 TRBD2 . TRBV5-1
CASSQERGGDYGYTF TGCGCCAGCAGCCAAGAAAGGGGTGGTGACTATGGCTACACCTTC 15 TRBJ1-2 . . TRBV4-3
CASSLSYIQYF TGTGCCAGCAGTTTATCATACATTCAGTACTTC 11 TRBJ2-4 . . TRBV28
CASTPGQGAEQYF TGTGCCAGCACCCCGGGACAGGGGGCCGAGCAGTACTTC 13 TRBJ2-7 TRBD1 . TRBV5-5
CASSQGSAGGSDTQYF TGCGCCAGCAGCCAAGGATCCGCGGGGGGCTCAGATACGCAGTATTTT 16 TRBJ2-3 TRBD2 . TRBV4-1
CASSPGTGGSTEAFF TGCGCCAGCAGCCCGGGGACAGGCGGGTCCACTGAAGCTTTCTTT 15 TRBJ1-1 TRBD1 . TRBV5-1
CSSSLAPYEQYF TGTTCCAGCAGCCTCGCGCCCTACGAGCAGTACTTC 12 TRBJ2-7 . . TRBV7-9
CASSMWTGSTSFYEQYF TGTGCCAGTAGTATGTGGACAGGGTCAACTAGCTTTTACGAGCAGTACTTC 17 TRBJ2-7 TRBD1 . TRBV19
CASSLVYGTGDPGGEKLFF TGTGCCAGCAGCTTAGTCTATGGGACAGGGGATCCTGGCGGGGAAAAACTGTTTTTT 19 TRBJ1-4 TRBD1 few TRBV7-2
CASSSRPPGAANEKLFF TGTGCCAGCAGCTCCCGGCCCCCAGGGGCGGCTAATGAAAAACTGTTTTTT 17 TRBJ1-4 . . TRBV7-8
CASSQDHFGGIRVGTDTQYF TGCGCCAGCAGCCAAGATCACTTCGGCGGGATTCGGGTCGGCACAGATACGCAGTATTTT 20 TRBJ2-3 . . TRBV4-1
CASSPTGKENIQYF TGTGCCAGCAGTCCGACAGGGAAGGAAAACATTCAGTACTTC 14 TRBJ2-4 TRBD1 . TRBV27
CASSQARSEAFF TGCGCCAGCAGCCAAGCCCGTTCTGAAGCTTTCTTT 12 TRBJ1-1 . many TRBV4-3
CAWATSGIYEQYF TGTGCCTGGGCGACTAGCGGGATCTACGAGCAGTACTTC 13 TRBJ2-7 TRBD2 . TRBV30
CASSLLPGNTEAFF TGCGCCAGCAGCTTGCTTCCCGGGAACACTGAAGCTTTCTTT 14 TRBJ1-1 . few TRBV5-1
CASSLSDRSGNTIYF TGTGCCAGCAGCTTAAGCGACAGGTCTGGAAACACCATATATTTT 15 TRBJ1-3 . . TRBV7-2
CASSPWAGKYCGYGYTF TGTGCCAGCAGCCCTTGGGCAGGTAAGTATTGTGGTTATGGCTACACCTTC 17 TRBJ1-2 . . TRBV4-2
CAISERVAGDPQETQYF TGTGCCATCAGTGAACGGGTAGCGGGGGACCCCCAAGAGACCCAGTACTTC 17 TRBJ2-5 TRBD2 . TRBV10-3
CASSLKLYNEQFF TGTGCCAGCAGCTTAAAACTCTACAATGAGCAGTTCTTC 13 TRBJ2-1 . . TRBV7-9
CASSQEEGIRQPQHF TGCGCCAGCAGCCAAGAGGAGGGAATTCGGCAGCCCCAGCATTTT 15 TRBJ1-5 . . TRBV4-1
CASSLLAGADTQYF TGTGCCAGCAGCTTACTAGCGGGAGCAGATACGCAGTATTTT 14 TRBJ2-3 TRBD2 . TRBV7-8
CASSSTQGFGSGELFF TGTGCCAGCAGCTCGACACAGGGTTTCGGGTCCGGGGAGCTGTTTTTT 16 TRBJ2-2 . . TRBV5-5
CATGSGNTIYF TGTGCCACCGGCTCTGGAAACACCATATATTTT 11 TRBJ1-3 . . TRBV19
CASSDSVRHLGPNQPQHF TGTGCCAGCAGTGACTCGGTACGGCATTTGGGCCCCAATCAGCCCCAGCATTTT 18 TRBJ1-5 . . TRBV6-4
CASSLTTGVTYEQYF TGTGCCAGCAGCTTGACCACAGGGGTTACCTACGAGCAGTACTTC 15 TRBJ2-7 TRBD1 . TRBV5-6
CASSQIRQGPMNTEAFF TGTGCCAGTAGTCAGATAAGACAGGGACCCATGAACACTGAAGCTTTCTTT 17 TRBJ1-1 TRBD1 . TRBV19
CAWSVQQGTEAFF TGTGCCTGGAGTGTACAACAGGGCACCGAAGCTTTCTTT 13 TRBJ1-1 . . TRBV30
CASSTRRGGSEKLFF TGTGCCAGCAGCACCCGGAGGGGGGGAAGTGAAAAACTGTTTTTT 15 TRBJ1-4 . . TRBV7-2
CASGRAGTSGRAREVGTDTQYF TGTGCTAGTGGCCGTGCCGGGACTAGCGGGAGGGCGAGAGAAGTGGGCACAGATACGCAGTATTTT 22 TRBJ2-3 TRBD2 . TRBV12-5
CASSPRTGRNQPQHF TGTGCCAGCAGCCCACGGACAGGGAGGAATCAGCCCCAGCATTTT 15 TRBJ1-5 TRBD1 . TRBV7-2
CASSPITGENTIYF TGTGCCAGCTCACCTATCACCGGGGAGAACACCATATATTTT 14 TRBJ1-3 . . TRBV18
CSVRDTYEQYF TGCAGCGTCCGTGACACCTACGAGCAGTACTTC 11 TRBJ2-7 . . TRBV29-1